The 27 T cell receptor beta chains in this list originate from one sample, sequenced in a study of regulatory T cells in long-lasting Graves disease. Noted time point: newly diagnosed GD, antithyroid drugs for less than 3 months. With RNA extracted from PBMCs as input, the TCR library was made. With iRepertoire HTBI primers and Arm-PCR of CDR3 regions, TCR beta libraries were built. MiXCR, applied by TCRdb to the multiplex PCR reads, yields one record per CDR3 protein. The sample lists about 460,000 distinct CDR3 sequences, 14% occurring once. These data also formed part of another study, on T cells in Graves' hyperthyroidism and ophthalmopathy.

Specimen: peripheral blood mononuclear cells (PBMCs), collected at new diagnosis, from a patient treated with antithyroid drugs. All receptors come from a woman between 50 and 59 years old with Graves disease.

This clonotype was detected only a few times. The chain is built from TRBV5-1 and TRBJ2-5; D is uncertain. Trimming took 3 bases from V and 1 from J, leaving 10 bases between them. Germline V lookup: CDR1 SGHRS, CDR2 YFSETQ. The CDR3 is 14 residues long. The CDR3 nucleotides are TGCGCCAGCAGCTCCCGGGCCGGCCAAGAGACCCAGTACTTC. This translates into CASSSRAGQETQYF.

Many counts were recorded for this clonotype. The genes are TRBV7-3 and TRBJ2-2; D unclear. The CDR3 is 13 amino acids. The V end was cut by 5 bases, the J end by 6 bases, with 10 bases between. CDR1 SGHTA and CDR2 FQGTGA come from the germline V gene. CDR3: CASSRDTAGELFF. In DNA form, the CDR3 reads TGTGCCAGCAGCCGTGACACGGCCGGGGAGCTGTTTTTT. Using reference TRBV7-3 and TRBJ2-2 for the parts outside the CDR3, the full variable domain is GAGVSQTPSNKVTEKGKYVELRCDPISGHTALYWYRQSLGQGPEFLIYFQGTGAADDSGLPNDRFFAVRPEGSVSTLKIQRTERGDSAVYLCASSRDTAGELFFGEGSRLTVL.

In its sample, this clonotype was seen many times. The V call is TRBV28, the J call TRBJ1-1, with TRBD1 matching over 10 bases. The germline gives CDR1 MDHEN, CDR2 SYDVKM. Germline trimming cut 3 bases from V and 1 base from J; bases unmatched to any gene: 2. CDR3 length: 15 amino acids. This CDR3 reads CASSLTGGWNTEAFF. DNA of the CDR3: TGTGCCAGCAGTTTGACAGGGGGCTGGAACACTGAAGCTTTCTTT.

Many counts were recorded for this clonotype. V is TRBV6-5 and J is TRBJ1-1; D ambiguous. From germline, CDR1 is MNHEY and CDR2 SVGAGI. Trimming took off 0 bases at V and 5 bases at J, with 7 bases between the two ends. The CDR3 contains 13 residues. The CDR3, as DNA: TGTGCCAGCAGTTACTCGATGGGAACTGAAGCTTTCTTT. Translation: CASSYSMGTEAFF.

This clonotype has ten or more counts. The CDR3 DNA follows: TGTGCCAGCAGCCCGCATGGAGACAGGCCGGCAGATACGCAGTATTTT. Amino acid sequence: CASSPHGDRPADTQYF. The chain carries TRBV14 and TRBJ2-3; weak D call: TRBD1 (6 bases). V was pared by 4 bases and J by 4 bases, with 18 bases between. Germline assignment: CDR1 SGHDN and CDR2 FVKESK. The CDR3 loop spans 16 amino acids.

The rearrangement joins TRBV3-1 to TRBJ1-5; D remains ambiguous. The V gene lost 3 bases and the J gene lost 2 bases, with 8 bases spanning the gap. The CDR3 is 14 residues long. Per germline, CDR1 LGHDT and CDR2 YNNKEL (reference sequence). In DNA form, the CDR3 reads TGTGCCAGCAGCCAGGGGAACGGCAATCAGCCCCAGCATTTT. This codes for CASSQGNGNQPQHF.

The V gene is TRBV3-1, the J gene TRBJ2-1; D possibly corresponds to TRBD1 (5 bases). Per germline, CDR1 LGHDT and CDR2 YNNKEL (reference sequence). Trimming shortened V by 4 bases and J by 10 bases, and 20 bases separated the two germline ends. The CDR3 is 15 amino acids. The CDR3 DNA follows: TGTGCCAGCAGCCCAAGAGGACAAACCGCCTACGAGCAGTTCTTC. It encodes CASSPRGQTAYEQFF.

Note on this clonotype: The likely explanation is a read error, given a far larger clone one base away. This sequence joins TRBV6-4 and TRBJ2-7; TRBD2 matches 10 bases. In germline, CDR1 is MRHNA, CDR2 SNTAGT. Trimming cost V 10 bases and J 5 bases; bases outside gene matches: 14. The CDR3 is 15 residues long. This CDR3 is CANSGESSGSHEQYF. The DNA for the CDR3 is TGTGCCAACAGCGGCGAGTCTAGCGGGAGTCACGAGCAGTACTTC.

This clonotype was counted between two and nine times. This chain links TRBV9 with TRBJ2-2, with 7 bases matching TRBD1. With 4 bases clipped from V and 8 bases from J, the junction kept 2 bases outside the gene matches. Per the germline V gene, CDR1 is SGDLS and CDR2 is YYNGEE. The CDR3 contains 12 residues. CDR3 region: CASSLDRGELFF. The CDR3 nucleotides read TGTGCCAGCAGCCTGGACAGGGGGGAGCTGTTTTTT.

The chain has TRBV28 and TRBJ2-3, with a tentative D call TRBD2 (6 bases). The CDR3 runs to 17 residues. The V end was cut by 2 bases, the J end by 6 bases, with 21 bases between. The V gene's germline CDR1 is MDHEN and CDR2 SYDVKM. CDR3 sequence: CASSLPSRGRRQDTQYF. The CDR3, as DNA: TGTGCCAGCAGTTTACCCTCTCGGGGGAGAAGACAGGATACGCAGTATTTT. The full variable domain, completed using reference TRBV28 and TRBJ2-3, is DVKVTQSSRYLVKRTGEKVFLECVQDMDHENMFWYRQDPGLGLRLIYFSYDVKMKEKGDIPEGYSVSREKKERFSLILESASTNQTSMYLCASSLPSRGRRQDTQYFGPGTRLTVL.

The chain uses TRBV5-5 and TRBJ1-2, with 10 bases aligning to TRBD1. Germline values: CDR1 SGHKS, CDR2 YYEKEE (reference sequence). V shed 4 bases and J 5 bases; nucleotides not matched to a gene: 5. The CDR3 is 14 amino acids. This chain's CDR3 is CASSRGTGDYGYTF. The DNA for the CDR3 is TGTGCCAGCAGCAGAGGGACAGGGGATTATGGCTACACCTTC.

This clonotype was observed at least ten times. CDR3 protein: CAISEGKLGAFF. The CDR3 region has the DNA TGTGCCATCAGTGAAGGGAAGCTCGGAGCTTTCTTT. The chain uses TRBV10-3 and TRBJ1-1; D uncertain. The germline CDR1 and CDR2 sequences are ENHRY and SYGVKD. The CDR3 runs to 12 residues. V was trimmed by 3 bases and J by 10 bases, leaving 12 bases between them.

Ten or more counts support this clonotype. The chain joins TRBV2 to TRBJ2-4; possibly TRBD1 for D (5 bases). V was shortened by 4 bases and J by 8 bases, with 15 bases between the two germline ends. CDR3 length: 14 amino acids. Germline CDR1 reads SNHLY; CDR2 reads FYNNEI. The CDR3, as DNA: TGTGCCAGCAGTGTGCGCCAGGGATTTGACATTCAGTACTTC. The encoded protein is CASSVRQGFDIQYF.

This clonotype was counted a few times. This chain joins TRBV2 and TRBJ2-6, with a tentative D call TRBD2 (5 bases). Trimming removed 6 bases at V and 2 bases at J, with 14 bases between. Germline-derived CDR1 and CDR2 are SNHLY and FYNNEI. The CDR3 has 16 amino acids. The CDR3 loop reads CASSREANAGANVLTF. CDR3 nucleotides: TGTGCCAGCAGCCGGGAAGCTAATGCTGGGGCCAACGTCCTGACTTTC.

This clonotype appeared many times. CDR3 nucleotide sequence: TGTGCCAGTGAAGGGGTGAACTATGGCTACACCTTC. This codes for CASEGVNYGYTF. This chain joins TRBV10-3 and TRBJ1-2; D might be TRBD1 (5 bases). V was shortened by 10 bases and J by 2 bases, with 11 bases between the two germline ends. CDR3 size: 12 residues. The germline CDR1 and CDR2 sequences are ENHRY and SYGVKD.

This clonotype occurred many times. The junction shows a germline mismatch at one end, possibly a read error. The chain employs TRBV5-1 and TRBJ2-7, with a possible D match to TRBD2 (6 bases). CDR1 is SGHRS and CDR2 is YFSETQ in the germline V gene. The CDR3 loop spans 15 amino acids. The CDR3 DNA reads TGTGCCAGCAGCTTGGGGACTGGGAGCTCCTACGAGCAGTACTTC. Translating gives CASSLGTGSSYEQYF. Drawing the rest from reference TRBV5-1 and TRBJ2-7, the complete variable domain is KAGVTQTPRYLIKTRGQQVTLSCSPISGHRSVSWYQQTPGQGLQFLFEYFSETQRNKGNFPGRFSGRQFSNSRSEMNVSTLELGDSALYLCASSLGTGSSYEQYFGPGTRLTVT.

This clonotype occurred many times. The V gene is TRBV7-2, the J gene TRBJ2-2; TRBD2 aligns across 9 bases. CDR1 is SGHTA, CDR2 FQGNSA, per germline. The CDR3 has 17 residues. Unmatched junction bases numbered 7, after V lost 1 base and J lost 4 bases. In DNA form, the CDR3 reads TGTGCCAGCAGCTTAGTTCCCCTAGCGGGGACCACCGGGGAGCTGTTTTTT. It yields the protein CASSLVPLAGTTGELFF. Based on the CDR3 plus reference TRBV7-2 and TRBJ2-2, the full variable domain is GAGVSQSPSNKVTEKGKDVELRCDPISGHTALYWYRQSLGQGLEFLIYFQGNSAPDKSGLPSDRFSAERTGGSVSTLTIQRTQQEDSAVYLCASSLVPLAGTTGELFFGEGSRLTVL.

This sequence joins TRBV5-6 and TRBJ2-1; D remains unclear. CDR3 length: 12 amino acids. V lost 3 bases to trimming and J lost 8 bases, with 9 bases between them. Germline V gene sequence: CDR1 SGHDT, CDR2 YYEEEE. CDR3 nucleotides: TGTGCCAGCAGCTACGGACCCCATGAGCAGTTCTTC. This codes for CASSYGPHEQFF.

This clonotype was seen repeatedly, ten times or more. The chain's CDR3 is CASSLGAGDFERPQHF. As DNA, the CDR3 is TGTGCCAGCAGTTTGGGCGCAGGGGATTTTGAGCGGCCCCAGCATTTT. This chain connects TRBV12-3 or TRBV12-4 to TRBJ1-5; perhaps TRBD1 as D (6 bases). The CDR3 has 16 residues. The V gene lost 3 bases and the J gene lost 9 bases, with 21 bases spanning the gap.

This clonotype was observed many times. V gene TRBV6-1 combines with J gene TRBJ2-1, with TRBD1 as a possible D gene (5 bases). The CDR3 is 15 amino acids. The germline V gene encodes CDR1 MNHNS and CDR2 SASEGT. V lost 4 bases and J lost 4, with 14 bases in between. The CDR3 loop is CASSVNPTAYNEQFF. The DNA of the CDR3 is TGTGCCAGCAGTGTGAATCCGACAGCTTACAATGAGCAGTTCTTC.

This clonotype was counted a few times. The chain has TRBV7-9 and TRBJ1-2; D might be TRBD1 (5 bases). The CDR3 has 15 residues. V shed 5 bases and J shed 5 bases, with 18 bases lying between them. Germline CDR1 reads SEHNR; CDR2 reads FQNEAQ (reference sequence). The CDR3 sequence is CASSPPGRRVYGYTF. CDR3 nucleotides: TGTGCCAGCAGCCCACCGGGACGAAGGGTTTATGGCTACACCTTC.

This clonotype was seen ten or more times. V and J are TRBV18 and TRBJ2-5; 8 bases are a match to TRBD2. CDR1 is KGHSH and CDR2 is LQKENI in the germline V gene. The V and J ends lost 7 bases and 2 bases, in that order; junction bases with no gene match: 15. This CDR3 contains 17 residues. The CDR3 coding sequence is TGTGCCAGCTTCGGACTAGCAGCCAGTGGGAGGCAAGAGACCCAGTACTTC. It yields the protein CASFGLAASGRQETQYF.

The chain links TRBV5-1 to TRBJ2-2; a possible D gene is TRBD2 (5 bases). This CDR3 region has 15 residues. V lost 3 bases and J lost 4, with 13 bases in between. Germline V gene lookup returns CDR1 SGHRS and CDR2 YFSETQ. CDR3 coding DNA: TGCGCCAGCAGCTGGCCGTTAGCGAGCACCGGGGAGCTGTTTTTT. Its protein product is CASSWPLASTGELFF.

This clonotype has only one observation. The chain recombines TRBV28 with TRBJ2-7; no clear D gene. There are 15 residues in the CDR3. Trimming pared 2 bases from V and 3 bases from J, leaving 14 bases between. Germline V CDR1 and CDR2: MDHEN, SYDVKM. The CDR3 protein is CASSLDVEGYYEQYF. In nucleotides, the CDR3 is TGTGCCAGCAGTTTAGATGTAGAAGGTTACTACGAGCAGTACTTC. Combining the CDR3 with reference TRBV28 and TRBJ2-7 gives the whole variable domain DVKVTQSSRYLVKRTGEKVFLECVQDMDHENMFWYRQDPGLGLRLIYFSYDVKMKEKGDIPEGYSVSREKKERFSLILESASTNQTSMYLCASSLDVEGYYEQYFGPGTRLTVT.

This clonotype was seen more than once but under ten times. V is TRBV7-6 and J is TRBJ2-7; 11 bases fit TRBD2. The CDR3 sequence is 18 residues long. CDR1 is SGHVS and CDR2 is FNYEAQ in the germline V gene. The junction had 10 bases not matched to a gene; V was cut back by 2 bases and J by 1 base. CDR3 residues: CASSLLSSGRSFSYEQYF. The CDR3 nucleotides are TGTGCCAGCAGCTTATTGTCTAGCGGGAGGAGTTTTTCCTACGAGCAGTACTTC.

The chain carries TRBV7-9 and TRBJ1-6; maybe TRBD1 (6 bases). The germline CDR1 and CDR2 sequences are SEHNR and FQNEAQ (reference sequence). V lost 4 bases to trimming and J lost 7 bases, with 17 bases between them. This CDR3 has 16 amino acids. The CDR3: CASSSSSTGYNSPLHF. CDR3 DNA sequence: TGTGCCAGCAGCTCCTCTTCCACAGGGTACAATTCACCCCTCCACTTT.

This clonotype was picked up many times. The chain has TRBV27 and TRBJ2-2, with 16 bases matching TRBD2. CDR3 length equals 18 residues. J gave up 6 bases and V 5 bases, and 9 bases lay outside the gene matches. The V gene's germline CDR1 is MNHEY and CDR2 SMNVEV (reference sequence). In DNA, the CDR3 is TGTGCCAGCAGTCCAGCTTACGGGACTAGCGGGAGGGCCGGGGAGCTGTTTTTT. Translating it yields CASSPAYGTSGRAGELFF.